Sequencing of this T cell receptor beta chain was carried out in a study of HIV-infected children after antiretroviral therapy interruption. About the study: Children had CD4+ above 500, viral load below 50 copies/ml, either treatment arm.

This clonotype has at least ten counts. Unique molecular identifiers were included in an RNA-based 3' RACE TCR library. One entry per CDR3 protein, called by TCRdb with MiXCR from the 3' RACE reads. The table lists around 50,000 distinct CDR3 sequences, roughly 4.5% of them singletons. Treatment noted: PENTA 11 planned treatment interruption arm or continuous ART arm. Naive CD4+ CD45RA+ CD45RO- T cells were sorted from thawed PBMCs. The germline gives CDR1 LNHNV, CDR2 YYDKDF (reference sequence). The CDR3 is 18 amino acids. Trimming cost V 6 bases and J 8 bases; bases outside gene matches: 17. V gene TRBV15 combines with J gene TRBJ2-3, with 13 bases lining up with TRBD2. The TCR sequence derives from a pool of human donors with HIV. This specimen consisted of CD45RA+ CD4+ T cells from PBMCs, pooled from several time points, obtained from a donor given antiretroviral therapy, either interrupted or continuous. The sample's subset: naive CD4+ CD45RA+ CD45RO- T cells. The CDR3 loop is CATRFGIGKTSGGVTQYF. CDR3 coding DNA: TGTGCCACCAGATTTGGGATCGGTAAAACTAGCGGGGGGGTTACGCAGTATTTT. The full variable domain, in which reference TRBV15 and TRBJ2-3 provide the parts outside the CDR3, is DAMVIQNPRYQVTQFGKPVTLSCSQTLNHNVMYWYQQKSSQAPKLLFHYYDKDFNNEADTPDNFQSRRPNTSFCFLDIRSPGLGDTAMYLCATRFGIGKTSGGVTQYFGPGTRLTVL.